Following are 28 T cell receptor beta chains from one sample sequenced in a study of blood T cell repertoires in COVID-19. Sequenced by immunoSEQ multiplex PCR; TCRdb stores in-frame clones only, minus some. Of over 150,000 clones listed, approximately 80% are singletons. Sequenced input: peripheral blood. These receptors all come from a woman aged 55-69 years with COVID-19, enrolled during active disease.

In this sample, this clone turned up once. The V and J genes are TRBV7-2 and TRBJ2-5, with D perhaps TRBD2 (5 bases). The CDR3 covers 17 residues. V lost 4 bases and J lost 5, with 23 bases in between. From germline, CDR1 is SGHTA and CDR2 FQGNSA. The CDR3 sequence: CASSSRRGGRGWETQYF. CDR3 bases: TGTGCCAGCAGCTCCCGCCGCGGTGGGAGAGGGTGGGAGACCCAGTACTTC.

This clone was seen only a few times. The chain employs TRBV19 and TRBJ1-3; D uncertain. V lost 6 bases and J lost 2, with 11 bases in between. The CDR3 is 14 residues long. Germline V gene data show CDR1 as LNHDA and CDR2 as SQIVND (reference sequence). CDR3 DNA: TGTGCCAGTAGCCTCCAGGTAGCTGGAAACACCATATATTTT. Translation: CASSLQVAGNTIYF.

This clone came up a few times. The chain joins TRBV14 to TRBJ1-2; D call uncertain. Germline V gene lookup returns CDR1 SGHDN and CDR2 FVKESK. The germline V and J ends were trimmed by 1 base and 2 bases, with 5 bases remaining between them. This CDR3 is built from 13 residues. The CDR3 protein is CASSQARNYGYTF. The CDR3 nucleotides read TGTGCCAGCAGCCAAGCCAGGAACTATGGCTACACCTTC. Together with reference TRBV14 and TRBJ1-2, the CDR3 gives the full variable domain: EAGVTQFPSHSVIEKGQTVTLRCDPISGHDNLYWYRRVMGKEIKFLLHFVKESKQDESGMPNNRFLAERTGGTYSTLKVQPAELEDSGVYFCASSQARNYGYTFGSGTRLTVV.

The V and J genes are TRBV9 and TRBJ1-2; TRBD1 might be the D (6 bases). Germline values: CDR1 SGDLS, CDR2 YYNGEE. There are 16 residues in the CDR3. V lost 3 bases, J lost 6 bases, and 21 bases lay in between. The CDR3 region is CASSGLRTGPGDGYTF. The DNA for the CDR3 is TGTGCCAGCAGCGGACTCCGGACGGGCCCAGGGGATGGCTACACCTTC.

The V and J genes are TRBV19 and TRBJ1-4; weak D call: TRBD1 (5 bases). V shed 3 bases and J shed 0 bases, with 11 bases lying between them. The CDR3 contains 16 residues. Germline values: CDR1 LNHDA, CDR2 SQIVND (reference sequence). In DNA, the CDR3 is TGTGCCAGTAGTATGAACAGGCGAGCAACTAATGAAAAACTGTTTTTT. This translates into CASSMNRRATNEKLFF.

The chain carries TRBV5-5 and TRBJ1-3, with TRBD1 identical over 7 bases. The CDR3 consists of 12 residues. Germline V gene data show CDR1 as SGHKS and CDR2 as YYEKEE (reference sequence). V was clipped by 2 bases and J by 8 bases; unmatched bases: 1. This chain's CDR3 is CASSFGTDTIYF. The CDR3 DNA follows: TGTGCCAGCAGCTTCGGGACAGACACCATATATTTT.

J is TRBJ2-1 and V is TRBV5-4, with 10 bases that match TRBD2. The V segment lost 0 bases and the J segment 10 bases; nucleotides outside the gene matches: 10. The germline V gene encodes CDR1 SGHNT and CDR2 YYREEE (reference sequence). The CDR3 covers 16 residues. The CDR3: CASSLEVRAGGREQFF. The CDR3 coding sequence is TGTGCCAGCAGCTTGGAAGTTCGAGCGGGAGGGCGCGAGCAGTTCTTC.

The table lists this clone with a count of one. The chain recombines TRBV7-9 with TRBJ1-6, with 9 bases aligning to TRBD1. The junction had 3 bases not matched to a gene; V was cut back by 5 bases and J by 7 bases. The CDR3 loop spans 14 amino acids. CDR1 is SEHNR and CDR2 is FQNEAQ in the germline V gene (reference sequence). CDR3 nucleotides: TGTGCCAGCAGCCTGGACAGGGGAAATTCACCCCTCCACTTT. This gives the protein CASSLDRGNSPLHF.

The rearrangement uses TRBV9 and TRBJ1-2; D call uncertain. CDR3 length equals 14 residues. V gave up 3 bases and J gave up 1 base, with 10 bases separating them. Looked up from germline, CDR1 is SGDLS and CDR2 is YYNGEE. Here the CDR3 reads CASSDGGSNYGYTF. The CDR3 DNA reads as TGTGCCAGCAGCGACGGCGGCAGTAACTATGGCTACACCTTC.

This rearrangement joins TRBV18 to TRBJ1-1; 9 positions agree with TRBD1. This CDR3 is built from 14 residues. V lost 8 bases, J lost 4 bases, and 8 bases stayed unmatched. Germline CDR1 reads KGHSH; CDR2 reads LQKENI. CDR3 sequence (DNA): TGTGCCAGCCACGAGACAGGGGGGAGCACTGAAGCTTTCTTT. Protein: CASHETGGSTEAFF.

V is TRBV12-3 or TRBV12-4 and J is TRBJ2-1, with D unclear. Trimming took off 0 bases at V and 7 bases at J, with 4 bases between the two ends. The CDR3 totals 12 residues. CDR3 in amino acids: CASSLAVNEQFF. The CDR3 DNA is TGTGCCAGCAGTTTAGCCGTAAATGAGCAGTTCTTC.

This rearrangement joins TRBV5-4 to TRBJ2-1; TRBD1 aligns across 10 bases. V shed 4 bases, J shed 2 bases, and the junction held 3 bases outside the gene matches. The CDR3 spans 15 residues. The germline V gene encodes CDR1 SGHNT and CDR2 YYREEE (reference sequence). CDR3 coding DNA: TGTGCCAGCAGCCATGGACAGGGGGCCTACAATGAGCAGTTCTTC. Translated, it gives CASSHGQGAYNEQFF.

This clone has only a few counts. The chain employs TRBV19 and TRBJ1-4, with D possibly TRBD1 on 5 matching bases. The CDR3 contains 12 residues. CDR1 and CDR2 from the germline V gene are LNHDA and SQIVND (reference sequence). The V end lost 3 bases, the J end lost 8 bases, and 7 bases lay between the germline ends. The CDR3 DNA sequence: TGTGCCAGTAGTATCCGACAGGAAAAACTGTTTTTT. This sequence encodes CASSIRQEKLFF. Supplemented by reference TRBV19 and TRBJ1-4, the full variable domain reads DGGITQSPKYLFRKEGQNVTLSCEQNLNHDAMYWYRQDPGQGLRLIYYSQIVNDFQKGDIAEGYSVSREKKESFPLTVTSAQKNPTAFYLCASSIRQEKLFFGSGTQLSVL.

This chain joins TRBV3-1 (or the pseudogene TRBV3-2) and TRBJ1-1; no firm D call. Per germline, CDR1 LGHDT and CDR2 YNNKEL (reference sequence). V lost 1 base and J 2 bases, leaving 5 bases between the germline ends. The length of the CDR3 is 13 residues. For the CDR3, the DNA is TGTGCCAGCAGCCAAGCCTTCAACACTGAAGCTTTCTTT. Its translation is CASSQAFNTEAFF.

In this sample, this clone turned up once. This chain links TRBV7-2 with TRBJ1-4, with D possibly matching TRBD1 (5 bases). Trimming removed 3 bases at V and 1 base at J, with 12 bases between. Germline V gives CDR1 SGHTA, CDR2 FQGNSA. CDR3 length equals 16 residues. The CDR3 DNA follows: TGTGCCAGCAGCTTCAGGGCGCAAGGAACTAATGAAAAACTGTTTTTT. Translated: CASSFRAQGTNEKLFF.

J is TRBJ2-5 and V is TRBV2; D is possibly TRBD1 (5 bases). Deletions cut 3 bases from V and 5 bases from J, with 10 bases between. The germline V gene has CDR1 SNHLY and CDR2 FYNNEI. The CDR3 spans 13 residues. Here the CDR3 reads CASSEQGTETQYF. As DNA, the CDR3 is TGTGCCAGCAGTGAGCAGGGTACGGAGACCCAGTACTTC.

This clone was seen just once. The rearrangement joins TRBV3-1 (or the pseudogene TRBV3-2) to TRBJ2-3, with D possibly being TRBD2 (5 bases). The germline CDR1 and CDR2 sequences are LGHDT and YNNKEL (reference sequence). The length of the CDR3 is 14 residues. Trimming left V 8 bases short and J 1 base short, with 13 bases between. The CDR3 is CASGRLGGTDTQYF. The CDR3, as DNA: TGTGCCAGCGGCCGTTTGGGAGGCACAGATACGCAGTATTTT.

The chain uses TRBV6-6 and TRBJ2-1; 10 nucleotides line up with TRBD2. CDR1 is MNHNY and CDR2 is SVGAGI in the germline V gene (reference sequence). With V trimmed by 5 bases and J by 9 bases, 1 base remained unmatched. The CDR3 runs 12 residues. CDR3 amino acids: CASSLAGVEQFF. As DNA, the CDR3 is TGTGCCAGCAGTCTAGCGGGAGTTGAGCAGTTCTTC.

This clone was recorded a few times. This chain uses TRBV7-3 with TRBJ2-7, with a tentative D call TRBD1 (7 bases). The germline V gene encodes CDR1 SGHTA and CDR2 FQGTGA. Trimming cost V 4 bases and J 7 bases, with 17 bases left between them. The CDR3 has 14 residues. DNA for the CDR3: TGTGCCAGCAGCTCACAAGGGGGCGCGGGGGAGCAGTACTTC. Translation: CASSSQGGAGEQYF.

The chain uses TRBV5-1 and TRBJ2-7, with D possibly TRBD1 on 6 matching bases. The CDR3 has 15 residues. Germline CDR1 is SGHRS and CDR2 is YFSETQ. V dropped 0 bases and J dropped 4 bases, with 14 bases sitting between them. The CDR3 loop reads CASSLALGAAYEQYF. In nucleotides, the CDR3 is TGCGCCAGCAGCTTGGCGCTGGGGGCTGCTTACGAGCAGTACTTC.

The chain employs TRBV29-1 and TRBJ2-2, with 9 bases lining up with TRBD1. CDR1 and CDR2 from the germline V gene are SQVTM and ANQGSEA. There are 14 residues in the CDR3. Germline trimming cut 7 bases from V and 1 base from J; bases unmatched to any gene: 4. CDR3 in amino acids: CSARQGVNTGELFF. The CDR3 coding sequence is TGCAGCGCCCGACAGGGGGTGAACACCGGGGAGCTGTTTTTT.

In this sample, this clone turned up once. This chain joins TRBV19 and TRBJ1-2; the D is unclear. Germline assignment: CDR1 LNHDA and CDR2 SQIVND (reference sequence). The CDR3 sequence is 12 residues long. Trimming removed 6 bases at V and 8 bases at J, with 13 bases between. The CDR3 DNA sequence: TGTGCCAGTAGGGAGAGGAAGGAGGGCTACACCTTC. Translating gives CASRERKEGYTF.

V is TRBV27 and J is TRBJ1-2, with TRBD1 as a possible D gene (6 bases). The V gene lost 3 bases and the J gene lost 6 bases, with 11 bases spanning the gap. Germline lookup yields CDR1 MNHEY and CDR2 SMNVEV (reference sequence). The CDR3 contains 13 residues. The DNA for the CDR3 is TGTGCCAGCAGTTTGGCAGGGGCTAATGGCTACACCTTC. Protein: CASSLAGANGYTF.

J is TRBJ1-1 and V is TRBV5-6, with 8 bases aligning to TRBD1. Losses at the gene ends were 2 bases for V and 7 bases for J; bases not matched to a gene: 7. There are 14 residues in the CDR3. Germline CDR1 and CDR2: SGHDT and YYEEEE. The CDR3 region is CASSFGQGPGEAFF. The CDR3 DNA sequence: TGTGCCAGCAGCTTCGGACAGGGTCCTGGTGAAGCTTTCTTT. The entire variable domain, with the rest obtained from reference TRBV5-6 and TRBJ1-1, is as follows: DAGVTQSPTHLIKTRGQQVTLRCSPKSGHDTVSWYQQALGQGPQFIFQYYEEEERQRGNFPDRFSGHQFPNYSSELNVNALLLGDSALYLCASSFGQGPGEAFFGQGTRLTVV.

The chain joins TRBV6-5 to TRBJ1-1, with TRBD1 matching over 8 bases. V shed 5 bases, J shed 4 bases, and the junction held 6 bases outside the gene matches. Germline V lookup: CDR1 MNHEY, CDR2 SVGAGI. This CDR3 comprises 14 residues. Here the CDR3 reads CASSPRGRVTEAFF. DNA of the CDR3: TGTGCCAGCAGTCCCAGGGGGCGGGTCACTGAAGCTTTCTTT.

The CDR3 is CASSRSGTLAGELFF. For the CDR3, the DNA is TGTGCCAGCAGTCGTAGCGGTACACTCGCCGGGGAGCTGTTTTTT. This chain uses TRBV7-8 with TRBJ2-2; TRBD2 might be the D (6 bases). This CDR3 has 15 residues. The V end lost 6 bases, the J end lost 6 bases, and 17 bases lay between the germline ends. Germline CDR1 and CDR2: SGHVS and FQNEAQ.

The rearrangement uses TRBV11-2 and TRBJ1-2; a weak D match, TRBD1 (5 bases). Germline V gene data show CDR1 as SGHAT and CDR2 as FQNNGV. V was trimmed by 0 bases and J by 7 bases, leaving 12 bases between them. The CDR3 is 14 amino acids. The CDR3 spells CASSLEGGGGGYTF. DNA for the CDR3: TGTGCCAGCAGCTTAGAAGGCGGGGGGGGTGGCTACACCTTC.

The rearrangement joins TRBV5-1 to TRBJ1-2; D gene uncertain. The V gene's germline CDR1 is SGHRS and CDR2 YFSETQ. This CDR3 comprises 13 residues. V lost 4 bases and J 4 bases, leaving 11 bases between the germline ends. The CDR3 DNA reads as TGCGCCAGCAGCCCGGCACCAGGCTATGGCTACACCTTC. Translation: CASSPAPGYGYTF.